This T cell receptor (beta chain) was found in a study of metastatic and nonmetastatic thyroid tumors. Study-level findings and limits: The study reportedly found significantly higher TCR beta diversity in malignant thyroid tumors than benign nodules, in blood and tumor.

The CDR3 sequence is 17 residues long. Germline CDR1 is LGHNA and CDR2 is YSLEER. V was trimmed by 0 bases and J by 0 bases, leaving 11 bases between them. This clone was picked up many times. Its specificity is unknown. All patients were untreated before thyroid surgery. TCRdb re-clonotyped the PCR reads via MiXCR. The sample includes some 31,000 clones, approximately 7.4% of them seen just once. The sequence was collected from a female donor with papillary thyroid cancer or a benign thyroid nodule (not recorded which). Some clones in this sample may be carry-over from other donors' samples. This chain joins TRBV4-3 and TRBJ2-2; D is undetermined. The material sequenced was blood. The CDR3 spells CASSQDLVGTNTGELFF. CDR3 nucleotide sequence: TGCGCCAGCAGCCAAGATCTAGTGGGGACGAACACCGGGGAGCTGTTTTTT.